The rows below give T cell receptor beta chains drawn from one sample of a study of cytomegalovirus exposure and HLA in healthy donors. TCRdb's table, derived via immunoSEQ multiplex PCR, lists solely in-frame clones and lacks some. The sample records about 98,000 clones, over 70% being singletons. The sample consisted of PBMCs. These receptors were obtained from a man between 18 and 29 years old in good health and CMV-seropositive. CDR3s include the opening cysteine and the closing phenylalanine or tryptophan. The D gene is left open where the match is weak. Expanded clones are given a class, and other clones once, few, many or no size at all.

>TRBJ2-1|NA|NA|TRBV28
CASSASGRYNEQFF
TGTGCCAGCAGTGCCAGTGGCCGCTACAATGAGCAGTTCTTC
>TRBJ2-3|NA|NA|TRBV19
CASKGVQGIGTDTQYF
TGTGCCAGTAAAGGAGTTCAGGGGATAGGCACAGATACGCAGTATTTT
>TRBJ1-3|NA|NA|TRBV7-6
CASSLAALSSGNTIYF
TGTGCCAGCAGCTTAGCAGCTCTGAGCTCTGGAAACACCATATATTTT
>TRBJ1-2|NA|NA|TRBV7-9
CASSLDVTGHGYTF
TGTGCCAGCAGCTTAGATGTGACAGGTCATGGCTACACCTTC
>TRBJ2-7|few|NA|TRBV7-9
CASISNGGPTYEQYF
TGTGCCAGCATCTCAAACGGGGGTCCGACCTACGAGCAGTACTTC
>TRBJ2-2|NA|NA|TRBV5-4
CASGGFNGELFF
TGTGCCAGTGGGGGGTTCAACGGGGAGCTGTTTTTT
>TRBJ2-7|NA|NA|TRBV5-1
CASSSGTQAYEQYF
TGCGCCAGCAGCTCGGGAACACAAGCCTACGAGCAGTACTTC
>TRBJ2-4|NA|NA|TRBV5-6
CASSLAGSDIQYF
TGTGCCAGCAGCTTGGCAGGGTCAGACATTCAGTACTTC
>TRBJ2-1|NA|TRBD1|TRBV19
CASSVRTGISYNEQFF
TGTGCCAGTAGTGTCCGGACAGGGATATCCTACAATGAGCAGTTCTTC
>TRBJ1-1|NA|TRBD1|TRBV7-9
CASSLTGSAEAFF
TGTGCCAGCAGCTTGACAGGGTCGGCGGAAGCTTTCTTT
>TRBJ2-3|NA|NA|TRBV10-2
CASTEVEPSTDTQYF
TGCGCCAGCACCGAGGTAGAGCCCAGCACAGATACGCAGTATTTT
>TRBJ2-7|NA|TRBD2|TRBV13
CASSPRGGGNLEQYF
TGTGCCAGCAGCCCCCGGGGGGGAGGTAATCTCGAGCAGTACTTC
>TRBJ1-6|NA|TRBD1|TRBV4-1
CASSQGLTGYNSPLHF
TGCGCCAGCAGCCAAGGATTGACAGGGTATAATTCACCCCTCCACTTT